A selection of T cell receptor beta chains follows, all from one sample in a study of blood T cell repertoires in COVID-19. Assay used: immunoSEQ multiplex PCR; TCRdb lists only in-frame clones, some missing. This sample has 410,000 or so clones, with 70% to 90% found just once. Specimen: peripheral blood. These receptors came from a woman aged 40 to 49 with COVID-19, enrolled during active disease. Each CDR3 is given with its conserved first and last residue. D genes are given only for firm matches. The size entry is marked missing in some rows and otherwise reads once, few, many or a size class.

cdr3_nt,cdr3_aa,clone_size,d_call,j_call,v_call
TGTGCCAGCAGTCCAAACCTGGGGGCTAGGGACACTGAAGCTTTCTTT,CASSPNLGARDTEAFF,NA,NA,TRBJ1-1,TRBV28
TGTGCCAGCAGCTTAGAGGGGGTATTAGGCTATGGCTACACCTTC,CASSLEGVLGYGYTF,NA,NA,TRBJ1-2,TRBV7-9
TGTGCCAGCTCACCTCTCGACGGACAGGGAATATACTTC,CASSPLDGQGIYF,once,TRBD1,TRBJ2-7,TRBV18
TGTGCCAGCAGCTTAGTTGGGGCAGGCAATGAGCAGTTCTTC,CASSLVGAGNEQFF,NA,NA,TRBJ2-1,TRBV7-9
TGTGCCAGCGCCGGGACTAGAAGCTACAATGAGCAGTTCTTC,CASAGTRSYNEQFF,NA,TRBD2,TRBJ2-1,TRBV18
TGTGCCAGCAGGGGCGAAGGAAAACTGTTTTTT,CASRGEGKLFF,NA,NA,TRBJ1-4,TRBV27
TGTGCCAGCAGTTTAAAGGGGAATTCACCCCTCCACTTT,CASSLKGNSPLHF,once,NA,TRBJ1-6,TRBV12-3/TRBV12-4
TGTGCCAGCAGCTCAGGCTTAGCCAAAAACATTCAGTACTTC,CASSSGLAKNIQYF,NA,NA,TRBJ2-4,TRBV9
TGTGCCAGCAGCCGAGGGAGGGGACTGGGTCATACGCAGTATTTT,CASSRGRGLGHTQYF,NA,TRBD2,TRBJ2-3,TRBV27
TGTGCCAGTAGCGAGACAGGGGTACCCTACGAGCAGTACTTC,CASSETGVPYEQYF,NA,TRBD1,TRBJ2-7,TRBV19
TGTGCCAGCAGCCAAGATCTCGAGGGGGCGCAGGGCTACACCTTC,CASSQDLEGAQGYTF,once,TRBD1,TRBJ1-2,TRBV3-1/TRBV3-2
TGTGCCAGCAGTTTCGTCGACTGGAACACTGAAGCTTTCTTT,CASSFVDWNTEAFF,few,NA,TRBJ1-1,TRBV28
TGTGCCAGCAGCTTAAGTACAGGGGTAGGAAACACCATATATTTT,CASSLSTGVGNTIYF,NA,TRBD1,TRBJ1-3,TRBV7-2
TGTGCCAGTAGTATCGTCATTCGGGGTAGCGGGTTGACCTACGAGCAGTACTTC,CASSIVIRGSGLTYEQYF,NA,TRBD2,TRBJ2-7,TRBV19
TGTGCCAGCAGTGCTTCCGGGACAGGGGCGTCGGAGCAGTACTTC,CASSASGTGASEQYF,few,TRBD1,TRBJ2-7,TRBV2
TGCAGCGTTGAAGGAGGGCTAGCAGATACGCAGTATTTT,CSVEGGLADTQYF,NA,NA,TRBJ2-3,TRBV29-1
TGTGCCAGCTCACCTTCGGGACAGAGTAATTCACCCCTCCACTTT,CASSPSGQSNSPLHF,NA,TRBD1,TRBJ1-6,TRBV18
TGTGCCAGCAGCCCCTGGACTAGCGGTGAGCAGTTCTTC,CASSPWTSGEQFF,NA,TRBD2,TRBJ2-1,TRBV7-2